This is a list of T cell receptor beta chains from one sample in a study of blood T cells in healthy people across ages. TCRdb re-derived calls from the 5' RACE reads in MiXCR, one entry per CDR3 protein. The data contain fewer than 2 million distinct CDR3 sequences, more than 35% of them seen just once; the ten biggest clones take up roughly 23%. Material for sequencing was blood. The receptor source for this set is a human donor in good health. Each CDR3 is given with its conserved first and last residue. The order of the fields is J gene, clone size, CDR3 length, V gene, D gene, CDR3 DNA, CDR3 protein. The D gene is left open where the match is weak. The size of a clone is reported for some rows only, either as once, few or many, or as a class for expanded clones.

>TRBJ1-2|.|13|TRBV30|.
TGTGCCTGGAGTTCGGGCCGTACTATCGGCTGCACCTTC
CAWSSGRTIGCTF
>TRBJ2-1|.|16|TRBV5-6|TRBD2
TGTGCCAGCAGCTCAAATCTAGCGGGGGTATACAATGAGCAGTTCTTC
CASSSNLAGVYNEQFF
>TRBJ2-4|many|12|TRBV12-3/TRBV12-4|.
TGTGCCAGCAGTGGTCCCGGGGACATTCAGTACTTC
CASSGPGDIQYF
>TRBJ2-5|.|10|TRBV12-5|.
TGTGCTAGCGCGAACAGGGATCTGTACTTC
CASANRDLYF
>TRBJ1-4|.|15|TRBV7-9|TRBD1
TGTGCCAGCAGCTTAGAAGGGGGCTCCAGGGAAAAACTGTTTTTT
CASSLEGGSREKLFF
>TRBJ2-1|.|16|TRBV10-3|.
TGTGCCATCAGTGAGTCCTCTTCAAAATTAGTCAATGAGCAGTTCTTC
CAISESSSKLVNEQFF
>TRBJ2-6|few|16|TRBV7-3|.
TGTGCCAGCAGCCCCGTGGTAGTCTCTGGGGCCAACGTCCTGACTTTC
CASSPVVVSGANVLTF
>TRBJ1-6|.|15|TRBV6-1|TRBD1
TGTGCCAGCGCCGCCGACAGGGGGTCTGATTCACCCCTCCACTTT
CASAADRGSDSPLHF
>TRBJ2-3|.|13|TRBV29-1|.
TGCAGCGTTGTTCAGGGGGGGACAGATACGCAGTATTTT
CSVVQGGTDTQYF
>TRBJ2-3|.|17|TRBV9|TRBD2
TGTGCCAGCAGCGTAGCCGTAGCGGGGGGGCCCACAGATACGCAGTATTTT
CASSVAVAGGPTDTQYF
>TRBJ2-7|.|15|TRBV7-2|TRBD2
TGTGCCAGCAGCCTAGAGCGGGGGTGGTCCTACGAGCAGTACTTC
CASSLERGWSYEQYF
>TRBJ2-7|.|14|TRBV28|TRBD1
TGTGCCAGCAGTCCACCGACAGGGGCCTACGAGCAGTACTTC
CASSPPTGAYEQYF
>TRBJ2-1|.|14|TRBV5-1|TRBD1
TGCGCCAACAGCTTGGCCGGGACAGGAGATGAGCAGTTCTTC
CANSLAGTGDEQFF
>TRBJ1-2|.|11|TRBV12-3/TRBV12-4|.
TGTGCCAGCGCCCTTAACTATGGCTACACCTTC
CASALNYGYTF
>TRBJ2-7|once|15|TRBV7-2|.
TGTGCCAGCAGCTCCCGCGGGCGGGTCCCCTACGAGCAGTACTTC
CASSSRGRVPYEQYF
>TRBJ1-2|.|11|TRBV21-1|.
TGTGCCAGCAGCAACCCTTCTGGCTACACCTTC
CASSNPSGYTF
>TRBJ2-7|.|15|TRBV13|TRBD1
TGTGCCAGCAGCGTCGACAGGGGGTTAACCTACGAGCAGTACTTC
CASSVDRGLTYEQYF
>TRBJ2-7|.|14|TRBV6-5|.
TGTGCCAGCAGTCAGGGGTCGAAATCCTACGAGCAGTACTTC
CASSQGSKSYEQYF
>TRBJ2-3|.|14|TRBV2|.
TGTGCCAGCAGTGAAGCGGGGAGAACAGATACGCAGTATTTT
CASSEAGRTDTQYF